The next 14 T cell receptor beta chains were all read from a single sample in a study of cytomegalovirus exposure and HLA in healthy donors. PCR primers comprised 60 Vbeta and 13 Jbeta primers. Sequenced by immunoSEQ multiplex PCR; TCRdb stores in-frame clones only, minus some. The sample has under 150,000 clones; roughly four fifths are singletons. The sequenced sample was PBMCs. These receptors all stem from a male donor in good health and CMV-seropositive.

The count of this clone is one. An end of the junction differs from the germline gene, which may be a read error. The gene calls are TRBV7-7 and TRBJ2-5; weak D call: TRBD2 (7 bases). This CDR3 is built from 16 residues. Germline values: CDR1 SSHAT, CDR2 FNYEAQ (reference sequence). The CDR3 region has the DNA TGTGCTAGCAGCCCCTTGGGAAGGGGGGGCCAAGAGACCCAGTACTTC. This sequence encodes CASSPLGRGGQETQYF.

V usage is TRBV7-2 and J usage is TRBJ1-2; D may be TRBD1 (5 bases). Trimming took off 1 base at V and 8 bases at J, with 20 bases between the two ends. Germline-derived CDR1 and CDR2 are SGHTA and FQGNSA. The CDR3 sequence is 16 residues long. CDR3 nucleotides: TGTGCCAGCAGCTTAGTGGCTCAGGACACGTCCTACGGCTACACCTTC. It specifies CASSLVAQDTSYGYTF.

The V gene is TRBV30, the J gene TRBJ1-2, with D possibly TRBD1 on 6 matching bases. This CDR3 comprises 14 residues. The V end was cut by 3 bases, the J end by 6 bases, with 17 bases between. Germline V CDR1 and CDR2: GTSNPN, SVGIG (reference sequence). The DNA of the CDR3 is TGTGCCTGGAGCCTGTTACAGGGAGAGGATGGCTACACCTTC. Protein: CAWSLLQGEDGYTF.

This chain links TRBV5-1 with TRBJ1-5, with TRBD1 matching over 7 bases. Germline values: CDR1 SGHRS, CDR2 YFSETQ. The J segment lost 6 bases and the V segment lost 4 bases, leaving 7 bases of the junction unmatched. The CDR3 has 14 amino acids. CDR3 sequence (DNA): TGCGCCAGCAGCCCGACAGGGAGTGGTCAGCCCCAGCATTTT. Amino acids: CASSPTGSGQPQHF. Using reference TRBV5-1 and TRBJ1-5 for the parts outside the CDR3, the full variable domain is KAGVTQTPRYLIKTRGQQVTLSCSPISGHRSVSWYQQTPGQGLQFLFEYFSETQRNKGNFPGRFSGRQFSNSRSEMNVSTLELGDSALYLCASSPTGSGQPQHFGDGTRLSIL.

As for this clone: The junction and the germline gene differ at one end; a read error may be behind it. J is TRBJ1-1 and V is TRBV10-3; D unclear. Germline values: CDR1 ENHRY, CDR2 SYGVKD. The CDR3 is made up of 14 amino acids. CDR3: CASSYGGSGKEAFF. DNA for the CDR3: TGTGCCAGCAGTTACGGAGGGAGCGGCAAAGAAGCTTTCTTT.

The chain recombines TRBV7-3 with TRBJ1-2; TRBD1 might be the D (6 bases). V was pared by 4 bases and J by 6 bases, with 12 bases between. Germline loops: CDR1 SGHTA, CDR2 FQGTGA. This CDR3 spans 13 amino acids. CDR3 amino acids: CASSSSYRDGYTF. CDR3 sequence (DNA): TGTGCCAGCAGCTCCTCGTACAGGGATGGCTACACCTTC.

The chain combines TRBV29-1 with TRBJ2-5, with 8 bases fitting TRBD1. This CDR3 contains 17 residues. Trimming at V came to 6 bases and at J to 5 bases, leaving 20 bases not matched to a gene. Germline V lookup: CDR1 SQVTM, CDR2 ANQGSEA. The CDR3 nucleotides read TGCAGCGTCCTTACGAGACCGGACAGGGTTGGTATGGAGACCCAGTACTTC. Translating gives CSVLTRPDRVGMETQYF.

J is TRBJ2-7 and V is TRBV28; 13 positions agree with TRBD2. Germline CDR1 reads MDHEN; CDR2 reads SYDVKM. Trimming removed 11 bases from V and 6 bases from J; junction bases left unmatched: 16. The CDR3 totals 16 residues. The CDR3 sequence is CAGQSGTSGMGGEQYF. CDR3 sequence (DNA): TGTGCCGGACAGTCCGGGACTAGCGGGATGGGTGGCGAGCAGTACTTC.

The CDR3 loop is CASSQGQSGELFF. DNA for the CDR3: TGTGCCAGCAGCCAAGGACAGTCCGGGGAGCTGTTTTTT. This chain connects TRBV5-6 to TRBJ2-2; tentative D call: TRBD1 (6 bases). CDR1 SGHDT and CDR2 YYEEEE come from the germline V gene. V dropped 4 bases and J dropped 6 bases, with 10 bases sitting between them. This CDR3 is 13 amino acids long.

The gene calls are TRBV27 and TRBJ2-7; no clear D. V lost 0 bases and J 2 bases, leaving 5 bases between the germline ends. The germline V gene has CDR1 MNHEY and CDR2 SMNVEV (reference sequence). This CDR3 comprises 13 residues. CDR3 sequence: CASSLSAAYEQYF. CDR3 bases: TGTGCCAGCAGTTTATCGGCAGCCTACGAGCAGTACTTC.

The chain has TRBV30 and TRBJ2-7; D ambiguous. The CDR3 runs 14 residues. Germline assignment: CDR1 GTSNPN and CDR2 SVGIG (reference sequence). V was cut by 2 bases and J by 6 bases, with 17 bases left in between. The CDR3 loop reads CAWSPLGVAREQYF. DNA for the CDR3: TGTGCCTGGAGTCCCCTCGGAGTTGCGCGCGAGCAGTACTTC.

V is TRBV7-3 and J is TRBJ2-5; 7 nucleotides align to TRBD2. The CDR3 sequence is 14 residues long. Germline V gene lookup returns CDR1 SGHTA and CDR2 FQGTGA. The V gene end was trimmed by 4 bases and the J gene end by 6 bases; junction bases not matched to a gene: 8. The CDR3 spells CASSSGAGVKTQYF. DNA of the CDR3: TGTGCCAGCAGCTCCGGGGCGGGAGTAAAGACCCAGTACTTC.

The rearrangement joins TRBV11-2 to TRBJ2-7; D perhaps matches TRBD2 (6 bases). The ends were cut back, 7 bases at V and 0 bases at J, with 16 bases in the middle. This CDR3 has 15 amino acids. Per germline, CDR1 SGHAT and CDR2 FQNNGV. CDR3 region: CASTLSGVSSYEQYF. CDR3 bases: TGTGCCAGCACCCTTAGCGGAGTAAGCTCCTACGAGCAGTACTTC.

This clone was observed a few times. As DNA, the CDR3 is TGTGCCAGCTCACCCACCAACTCTATGAACACCGGGGAGCTGTTTTTT. Its translation is CASSPTNSMNTGELFF. The chain is built from TRBV18 and TRBJ2-2; D not resolved. The CDR3 length is 16 residues. In germline, CDR1 is KGHSH, CDR2 LQKENI. V was clipped by 3 bases and J by 1 base, with 12 bases between them.